These T cell receptor beta chains were read from a single sample in a study of sequential checkpoint blockade in melanoma. Generated by immunoSEQ multiplex PCR, the TCRdb table keeps only in-frame clones and is missing some. Of about 3,500 clones listed, roughly 17% are singletons. The source material was tumor tissue (inferred from file names), sampled from a patient given nivolumab and ipilimumab in sequence. The source is a human donor with melanoma. The CDR3 runs from the conserved cysteine through the conserved F or W. A D gene is named only where the DNA matches it firmly. Size is omitted from some rows. Given values are once, few, many or a class for expanded clones.

V gene,D gene,J gene,clone size,CDR3 protein
TRBV28,NA,TRBJ2-7,medium-sized,CASSLGTFYEQYF
TRBV9,NA,TRBJ2-3,many,CASSVGSGTDTQYF
TRBV11-3,NA,TRBJ1-3,medium-sized,CASSLVAGPGNTIYF
TRBV4-1,NA,TRBJ2-7,few,CASSQDFPGNSYEQYF
TRBV11-3,TRBD1,TRBJ1-1,medium-sized,CASSWGTGGLEAFF
TRBV16,NA,TRBJ1-1,few,CASSQWSGNTEAFF
TRBV28,NA,TRBJ1-4,few,CASSTRQLNEKLFF
TRBV9,NA,TRBJ2-7,NA,CASSRTTYEQYF
TRBV11-3,TRBD1,TRBJ2-3,medium-sized,CASSLVGTATDTQYF
TRBV30,TRBD2,TRBJ2-2,NA,CAWSYVGRAIDGELFF
TRBV28,TRBD2,TRBJ2-2,few,CASSLGIAGTGELFF